This T cell receptor beta chain comes out of a study of blood T cell repertoires in COVID-19. Study-wide background: Both acute and convalescent COVID-19 samples were obtained from the United States, Italy and Spain. In each case, the material was cDNA or gDNA derived from T cells, B-cell-depleted T cells, or PBMCs.

Trimming shortened V by 8 bases and J by 1 base, and 10 bases separated the two germline ends. From germline, CDR1 is SEHNR and CDR2 FQNEAQ (reference sequence). This CDR3 is built from 13 residues. In the original processing: Using reference gene primer amplification, nucleated cell counts were estimated. The table came from immunoSEQ multiplex PCR; TCRdb's copy has only in-frame clones and leaves some out. The DNA was the basis for D and trimming; V, J and clone size are from that table. The table lists 200,000 to 250,000 clones, around 81% of them singletons. Source material: peripheral blood. J is TRBJ2-3 and V is TRBV7-9; no clear D gene. The receptor was isolated from a woman aged 70-85 years with acute or convalescent COVID-19. Written as DNA, the CDR3 is TGTGCCAGCGTGGGTCGGGGCACAGATACGCAGTATTTT. Translated: CASVGRGTDTQYF.